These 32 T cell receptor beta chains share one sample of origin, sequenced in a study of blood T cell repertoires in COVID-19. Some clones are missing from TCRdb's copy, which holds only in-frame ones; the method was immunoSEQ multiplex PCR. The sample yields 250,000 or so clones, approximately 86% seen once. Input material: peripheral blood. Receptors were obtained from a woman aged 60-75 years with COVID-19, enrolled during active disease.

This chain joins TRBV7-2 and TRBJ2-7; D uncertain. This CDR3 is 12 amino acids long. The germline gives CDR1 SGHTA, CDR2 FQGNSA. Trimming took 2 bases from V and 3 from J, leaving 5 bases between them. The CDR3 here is CASSLSGYEQYF. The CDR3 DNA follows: TGTGCCAGCAGCTTATCCGGCTACGAGCAGTACTTC.

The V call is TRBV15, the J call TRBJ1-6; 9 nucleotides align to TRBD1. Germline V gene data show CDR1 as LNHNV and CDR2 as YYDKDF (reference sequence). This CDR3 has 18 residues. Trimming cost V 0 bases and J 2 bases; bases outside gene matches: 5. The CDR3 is CATSREKGTGTYNSPLHF. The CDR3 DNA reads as TGTGCCACCAGCAGAGAAAAGGGGACAGGGACCTATAATTCACCCCTCCACTTT.

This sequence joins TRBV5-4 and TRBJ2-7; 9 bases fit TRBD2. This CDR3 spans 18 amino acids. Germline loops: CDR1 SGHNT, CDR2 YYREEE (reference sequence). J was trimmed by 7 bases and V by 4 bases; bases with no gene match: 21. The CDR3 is CASSPGGLASKDVSEQYF. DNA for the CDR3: TGTGCCAGCAGCCCGGGGGGACTAGCTAGCAAGGACGTTTCGGAGCAGTACTTC.

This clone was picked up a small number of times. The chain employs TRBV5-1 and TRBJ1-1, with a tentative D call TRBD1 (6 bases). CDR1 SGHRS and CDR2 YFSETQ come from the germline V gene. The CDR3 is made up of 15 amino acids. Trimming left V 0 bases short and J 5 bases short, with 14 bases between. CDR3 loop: CASSLGQGTSTEAFF. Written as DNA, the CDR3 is TGCGCCAGCAGCTTGGGGCAGGGGACGAGTACTGAAGCTTTCTTT.

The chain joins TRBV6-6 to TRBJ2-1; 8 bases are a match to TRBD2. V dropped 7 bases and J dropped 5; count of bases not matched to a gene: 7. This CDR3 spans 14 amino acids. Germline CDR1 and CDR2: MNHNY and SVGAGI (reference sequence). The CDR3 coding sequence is TGTGCCAGCAAAAAAATACTAGCGGACAATGAGCAGTTCTTC. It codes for CASKKILADNEQFF.

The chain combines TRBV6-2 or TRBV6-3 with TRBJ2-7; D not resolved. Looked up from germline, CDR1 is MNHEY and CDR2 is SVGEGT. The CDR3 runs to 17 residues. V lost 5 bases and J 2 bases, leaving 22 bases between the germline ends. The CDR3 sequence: CASSRRSDGGLAYEQYF. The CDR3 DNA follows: TGTGCCAGCAGTCGCCGCTCTGATGGCGGCTTAGCCTACGAGCAGTACTTC.

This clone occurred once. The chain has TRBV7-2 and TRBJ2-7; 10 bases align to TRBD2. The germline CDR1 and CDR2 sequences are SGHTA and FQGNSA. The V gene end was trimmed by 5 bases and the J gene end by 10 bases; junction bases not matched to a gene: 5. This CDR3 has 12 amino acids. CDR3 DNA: TGTGCCAGCAGCGTAACTAGCGGGGATCAGTACTTC. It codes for CASSVTSGDQYF.

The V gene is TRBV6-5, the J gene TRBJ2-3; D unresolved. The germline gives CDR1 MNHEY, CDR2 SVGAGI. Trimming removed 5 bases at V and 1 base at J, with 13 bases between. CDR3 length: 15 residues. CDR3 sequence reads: CASSPPGGGTDTQYF. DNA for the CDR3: TGTGCCAGCAGTCCCCCGGGTGGAGGCACAGATACGCAGTATTTT.

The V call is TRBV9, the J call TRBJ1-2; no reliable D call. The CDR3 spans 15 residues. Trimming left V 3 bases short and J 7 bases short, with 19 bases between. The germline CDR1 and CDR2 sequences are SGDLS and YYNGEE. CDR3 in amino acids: CASSGRLGRGRGYTF. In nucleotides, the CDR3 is TGTGCCAGCAGCGGGAGGCTGGGCCGAGGACGTGGCTACACCTTC.

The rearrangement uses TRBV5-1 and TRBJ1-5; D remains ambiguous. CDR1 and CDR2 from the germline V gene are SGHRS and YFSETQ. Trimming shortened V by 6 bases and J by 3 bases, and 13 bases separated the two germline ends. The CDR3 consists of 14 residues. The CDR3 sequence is CASKPEGTNQPQHF. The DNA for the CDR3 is TGCGCCAGCAAACCCGAGGGTACCAATCAGCCCCAGCATTTT.

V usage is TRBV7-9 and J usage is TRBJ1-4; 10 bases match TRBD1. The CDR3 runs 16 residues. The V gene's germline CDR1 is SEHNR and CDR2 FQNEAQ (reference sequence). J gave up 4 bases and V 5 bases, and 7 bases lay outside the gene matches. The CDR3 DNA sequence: TGTGCCAGCAGCCCTCACGGACAGGGGGATAATGAAAAACTGTTTTTT. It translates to CASSPHGQGDNEKLFF.

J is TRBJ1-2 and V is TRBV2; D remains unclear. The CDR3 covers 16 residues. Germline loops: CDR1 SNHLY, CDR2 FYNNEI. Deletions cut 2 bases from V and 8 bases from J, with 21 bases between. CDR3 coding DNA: TGTGCCAGCAGTGAAACCTATATCGACCGCGCGGGGGGCTACACCTTC. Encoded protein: CASSETYIDRAGGYTF.

The CDR3 loop reads CASSLRGQGLETQYF. The DNA for the CDR3 is TGTGCCAGCAGCCTAAGGGGACAGGGACTCGAGACCCAGTACTTC. The chain uses TRBV6-2 or TRBV6-3 and TRBJ2-5; TRBD1 agrees at 9 bases. J gave up 5 bases and V 6 bases, and 10 bases lay outside the gene matches. CDR1 is MNHEY, CDR2 SVGEGT, per germline. This CDR3 region has 15 residues.

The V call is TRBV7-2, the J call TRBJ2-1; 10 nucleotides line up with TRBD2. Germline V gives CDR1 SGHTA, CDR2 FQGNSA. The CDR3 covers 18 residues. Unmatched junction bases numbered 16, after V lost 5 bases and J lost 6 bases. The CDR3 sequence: CASSPQREGREGRNEQFF. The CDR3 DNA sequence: TGTGCCAGCAGCCCCCAGCGGGAGGGGCGGGAGGGCCGCAATGAGCAGTTCTTC.

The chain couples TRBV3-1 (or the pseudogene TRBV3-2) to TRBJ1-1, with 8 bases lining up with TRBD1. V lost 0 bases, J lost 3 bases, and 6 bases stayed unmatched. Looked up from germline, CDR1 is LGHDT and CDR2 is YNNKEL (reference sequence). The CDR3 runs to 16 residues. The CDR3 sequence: CASSQDSTGGYTEAFF. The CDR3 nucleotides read TGTGCCAGCAGCCAAGATAGTACAGGGGGTTACACTGAAGCTTTCTTT.

The CDR3 region has the DNA TGTGCCAGTAGTATGGGGACTAGCGTATCCTACGAGCAGTACTTC. The encoded protein is CASSMGTSVSYEQYF. J is TRBJ2-7 and V is TRBV19, with 10 bases aligning to TRBD2. This CDR3 is built from 15 residues. Losses at the gene ends were 3 bases for V and 1 base for J; bases not matched to a gene: 3. The germline gives CDR1 LNHDA, CDR2 SQIVND (reference sequence).

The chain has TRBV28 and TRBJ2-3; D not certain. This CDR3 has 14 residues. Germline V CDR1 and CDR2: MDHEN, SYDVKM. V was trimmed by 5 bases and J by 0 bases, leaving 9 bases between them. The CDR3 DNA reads TGTGCCAGCAGTAAGAGCCGCAGCACAGATACGCAGTATTTT. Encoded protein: CASSKSRSTDTQYF.

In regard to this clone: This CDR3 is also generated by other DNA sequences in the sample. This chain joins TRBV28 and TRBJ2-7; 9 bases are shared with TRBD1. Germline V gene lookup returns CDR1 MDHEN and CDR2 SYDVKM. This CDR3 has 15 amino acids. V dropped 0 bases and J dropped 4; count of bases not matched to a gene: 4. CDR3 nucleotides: TGTGCCAGCAGTTTATGGGGACAGGGTAGATACGAGCAGTACTTC. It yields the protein CASSLWGQGRYEQYF.

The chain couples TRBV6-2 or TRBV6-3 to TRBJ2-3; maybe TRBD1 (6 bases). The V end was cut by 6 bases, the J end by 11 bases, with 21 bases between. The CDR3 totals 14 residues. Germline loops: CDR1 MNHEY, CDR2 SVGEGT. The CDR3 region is CASSLVTQGSMQYF. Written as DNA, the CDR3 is TGTGCCAGCAGCCTCGTGACACAGGGATCCATGCAGTATTTT.

CDR3 in DNA: TGTGCCAGCAGCAGGGGACTGATCTACGAGCAGTACTTC. Translation: CASSRGLIYEQYF. The chain has TRBV7-9 and TRBJ2-7, with D possibly matching TRBD2 (6 bases). Germline V gene data show CDR1 as SEHNR and CDR2 as FQNEAQ (reference sequence). V dropped 5 bases and J dropped 3 bases, with 11 bases sitting between them. This CDR3 is 13 amino acids long.

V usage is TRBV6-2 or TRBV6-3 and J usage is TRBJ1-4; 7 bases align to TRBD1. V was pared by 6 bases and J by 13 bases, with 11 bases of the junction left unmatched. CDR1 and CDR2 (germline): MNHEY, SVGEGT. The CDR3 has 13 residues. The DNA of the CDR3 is TGTGCCAGCAGCACTCAGACAGGGACAAGACTGTTTTTT. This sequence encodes CASSTQTGTRLFF.

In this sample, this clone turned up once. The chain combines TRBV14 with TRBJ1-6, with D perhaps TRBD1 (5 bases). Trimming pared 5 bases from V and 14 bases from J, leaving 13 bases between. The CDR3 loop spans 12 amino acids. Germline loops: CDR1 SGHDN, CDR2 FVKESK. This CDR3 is CASSAPGLSLHF. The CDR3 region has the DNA TGTGCCAGCAGCGCCCCGGGACTTTCCCTCCACTTT.

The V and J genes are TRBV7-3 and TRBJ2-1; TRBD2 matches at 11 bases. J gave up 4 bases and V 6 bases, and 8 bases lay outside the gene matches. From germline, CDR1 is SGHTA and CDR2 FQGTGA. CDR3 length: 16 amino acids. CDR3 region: CASRPSGTSGYNEQFF. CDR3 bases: TGTGCCAGCAGACCCTCGGGGACTAGCGGATACAATGAGCAGTTCTTC.

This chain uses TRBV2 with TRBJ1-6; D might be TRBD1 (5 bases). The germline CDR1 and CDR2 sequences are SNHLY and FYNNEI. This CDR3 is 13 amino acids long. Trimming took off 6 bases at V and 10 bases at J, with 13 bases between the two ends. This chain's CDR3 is CASRATGRSPLHF. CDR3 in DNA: TGTGCCAGCAGGGCTACAGGAAGATCACCCCTCCACTTT.

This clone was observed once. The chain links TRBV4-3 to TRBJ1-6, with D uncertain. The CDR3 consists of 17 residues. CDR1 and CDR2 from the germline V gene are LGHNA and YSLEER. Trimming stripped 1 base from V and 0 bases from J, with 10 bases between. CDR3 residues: CASSQASTGSYNSPLHF. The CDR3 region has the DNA TGCGCCAGCAGCCAAGCTTCCACGGGCTCCTATAATTCACCCCTCCACTTT.

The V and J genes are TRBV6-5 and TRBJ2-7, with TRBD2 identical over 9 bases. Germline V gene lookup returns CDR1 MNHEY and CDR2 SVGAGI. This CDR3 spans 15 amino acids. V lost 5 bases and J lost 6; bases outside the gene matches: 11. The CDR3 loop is CASSHRVAGVSEQYF. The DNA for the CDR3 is TGTGCCAGCAGTCACCGTGTAGCGGGAGTTTCCGAGCAGTACTTC.

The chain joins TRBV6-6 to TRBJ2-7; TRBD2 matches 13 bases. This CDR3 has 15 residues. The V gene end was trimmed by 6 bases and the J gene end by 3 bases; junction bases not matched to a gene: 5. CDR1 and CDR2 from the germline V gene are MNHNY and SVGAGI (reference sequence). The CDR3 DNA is TGTGCCAGCAGAACGACTAGCGGGAGGATCTACGAGCAGTACTTC. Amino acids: CASRTTSGRIYEQYF.

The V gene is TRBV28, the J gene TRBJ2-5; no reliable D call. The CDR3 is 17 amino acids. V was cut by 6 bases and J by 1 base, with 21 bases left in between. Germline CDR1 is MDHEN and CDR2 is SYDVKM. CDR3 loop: CASSRSLITRGQETQYF. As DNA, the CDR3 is TGTGCCAGCAGCCGTTCCTTGATCACACGTGGCCAAGAGACCCAGTACTTC.

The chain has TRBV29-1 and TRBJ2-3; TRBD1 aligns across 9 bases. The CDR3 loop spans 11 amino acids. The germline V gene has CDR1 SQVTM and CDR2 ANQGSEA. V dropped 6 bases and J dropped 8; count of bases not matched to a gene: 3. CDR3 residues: CSVVTGGTQYF. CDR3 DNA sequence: TGCAGCGTCGTGACAGGGGGTACGCAGTATTTT.

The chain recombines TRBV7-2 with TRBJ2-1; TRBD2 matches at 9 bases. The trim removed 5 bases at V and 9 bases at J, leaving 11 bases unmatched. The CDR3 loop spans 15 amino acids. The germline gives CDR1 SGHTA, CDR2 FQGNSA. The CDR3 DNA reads TGTGCCAGCAGCACGCGGACTAGCGCCCAGAGTGAGCAGTTCTTC. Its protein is CASSTRTSAQSEQFF.

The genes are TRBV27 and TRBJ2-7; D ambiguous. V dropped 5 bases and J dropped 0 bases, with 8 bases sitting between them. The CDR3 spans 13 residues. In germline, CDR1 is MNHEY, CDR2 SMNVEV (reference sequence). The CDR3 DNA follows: TGTGCCAGCAGTGCGTACCCCTCCTACGAGCAGTACTTC. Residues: CASSAYPSYEQYF.

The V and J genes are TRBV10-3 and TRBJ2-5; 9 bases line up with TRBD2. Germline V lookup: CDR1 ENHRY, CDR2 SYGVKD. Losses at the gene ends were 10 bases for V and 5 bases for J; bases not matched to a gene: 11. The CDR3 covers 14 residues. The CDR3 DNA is TGTGCCACAACACGCGGGAGGGCCGGGGAGACCCAGTACTTC. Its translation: CATTRGRAGETQYF.